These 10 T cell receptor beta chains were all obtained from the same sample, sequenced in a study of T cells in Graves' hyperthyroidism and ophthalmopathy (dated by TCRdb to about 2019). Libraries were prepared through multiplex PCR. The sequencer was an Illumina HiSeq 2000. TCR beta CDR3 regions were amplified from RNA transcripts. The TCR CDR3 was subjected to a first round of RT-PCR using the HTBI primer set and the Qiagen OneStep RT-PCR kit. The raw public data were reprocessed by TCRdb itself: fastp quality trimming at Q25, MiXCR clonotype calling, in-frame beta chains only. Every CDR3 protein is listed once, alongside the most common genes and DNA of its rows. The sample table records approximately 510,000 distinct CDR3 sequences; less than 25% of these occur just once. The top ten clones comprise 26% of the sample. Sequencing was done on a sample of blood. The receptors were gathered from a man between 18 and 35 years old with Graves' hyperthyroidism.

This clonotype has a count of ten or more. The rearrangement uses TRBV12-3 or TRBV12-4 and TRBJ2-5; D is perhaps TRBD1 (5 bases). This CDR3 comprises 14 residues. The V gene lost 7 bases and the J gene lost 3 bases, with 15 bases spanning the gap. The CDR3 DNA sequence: TGTGCCAGCATCCTATTAGGCAGGGAAGAGACCCAGTACTTC. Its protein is CASILLGREETQYF.

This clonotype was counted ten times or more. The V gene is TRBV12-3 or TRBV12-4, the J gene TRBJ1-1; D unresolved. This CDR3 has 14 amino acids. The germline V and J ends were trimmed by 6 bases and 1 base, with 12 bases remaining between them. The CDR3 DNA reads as TGTGCCAGCAGCCGACACATCCGGAACACTGAAGCTTTCTTT. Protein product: CASSRHIRNTEAFF.

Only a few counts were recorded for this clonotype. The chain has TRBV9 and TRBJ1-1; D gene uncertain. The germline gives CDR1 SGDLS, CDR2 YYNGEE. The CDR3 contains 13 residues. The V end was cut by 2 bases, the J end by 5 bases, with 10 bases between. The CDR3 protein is CASSVSVGTEAFF. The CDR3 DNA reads TGTGCCAGCAGCGTCAGTGTGGGGACTGAAGCTTTCTTT.

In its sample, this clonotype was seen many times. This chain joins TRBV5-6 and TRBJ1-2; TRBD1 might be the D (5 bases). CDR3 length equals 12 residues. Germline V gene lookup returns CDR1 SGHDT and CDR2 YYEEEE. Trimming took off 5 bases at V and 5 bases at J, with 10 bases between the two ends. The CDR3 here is CASSLTEYGYTF. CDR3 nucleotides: TGTGCCAGCAGTTTGACAGAATATGGCTACACCTTC.

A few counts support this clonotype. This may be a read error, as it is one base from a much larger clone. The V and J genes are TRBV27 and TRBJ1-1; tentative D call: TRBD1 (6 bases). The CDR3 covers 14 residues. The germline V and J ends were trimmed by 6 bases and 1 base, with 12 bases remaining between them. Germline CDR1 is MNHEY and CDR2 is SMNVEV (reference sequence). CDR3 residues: CASRRGHWNTEAFF. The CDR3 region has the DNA TGTGCCAGCAGACGGGGACACTGGAACACTGAAGCTTTCTTT.

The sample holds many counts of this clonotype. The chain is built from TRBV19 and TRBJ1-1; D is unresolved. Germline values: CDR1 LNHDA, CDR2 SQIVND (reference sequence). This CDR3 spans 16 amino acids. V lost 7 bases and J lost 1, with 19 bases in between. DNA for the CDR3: TGTGCCAGTACCCCATGGGCGGAAAGGACGAACACTGAAGCTTTCTTT. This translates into CASTPWAERTNTEAFF.

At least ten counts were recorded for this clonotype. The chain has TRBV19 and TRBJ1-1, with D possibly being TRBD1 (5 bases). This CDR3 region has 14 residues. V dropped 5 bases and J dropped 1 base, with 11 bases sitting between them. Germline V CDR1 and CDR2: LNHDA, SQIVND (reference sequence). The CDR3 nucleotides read TGTGCCAGTAGTCCAGCAGGGCCGAACACTGAAGCTTTCTTT. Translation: CASSPAGPNTEAFF. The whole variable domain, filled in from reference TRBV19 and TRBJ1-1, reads DGGITQSPKYLFRKEGQNVTLSCEQNLNHDAMYWYRQDPGQGLRLIYYSQIVNDFQKGDIAEGYSVSREKKESFPLTVTSAQKNPTAFYLCASSPAGPNTEAFFGQGTRLTVV.

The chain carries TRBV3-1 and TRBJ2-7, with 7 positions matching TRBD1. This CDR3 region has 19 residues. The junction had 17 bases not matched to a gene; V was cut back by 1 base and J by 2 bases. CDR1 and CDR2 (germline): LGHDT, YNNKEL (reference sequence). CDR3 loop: CASSQGETGIGGGTYEQYF. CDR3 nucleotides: TGTGCCAGCAGCCAAGGGGAGACAGGGATTGGAGGTGGCACCTACGAGCAGTACTTC.

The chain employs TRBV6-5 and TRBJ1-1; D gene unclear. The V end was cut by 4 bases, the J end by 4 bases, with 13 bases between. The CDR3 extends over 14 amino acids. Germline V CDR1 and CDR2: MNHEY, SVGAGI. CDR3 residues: CASSCSLGGTEAFF. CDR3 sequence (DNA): TGTGCCAGCAGTTGCTCGCTCGGAGGCACTGAAGCTTTCTTT.

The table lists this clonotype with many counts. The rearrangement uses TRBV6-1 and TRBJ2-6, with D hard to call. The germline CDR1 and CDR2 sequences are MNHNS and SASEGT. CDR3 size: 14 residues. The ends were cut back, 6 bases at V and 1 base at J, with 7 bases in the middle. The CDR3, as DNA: TGTGCCAGCAGGCAGGCATCTGGGGCCAACGTCCTGACTTTC. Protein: CASRQASGANVLTF.